A single T cell receptor (beta chain) is shown here with its context. The antigen is undetermined. The entry originates in a study of cytomegalovirus exposure and HLA in healthy donors. This CDR3 spans 17 amino acids. The germline CDR1 and CDR2 sequences are SGHRS and YFSETQ. V shed 0 bases, J shed 4 bases, and the junction held 8 bases outside the gene matches. 13 Jbeta primers and 60 Vbeta primers were used for the PCR. Assay: immunoSEQ multiplex PCR; the TCRdb copy retains only in-frame clones and omits some. This sample yields some 190,000 clones, of which more than 75% are seen a single time; under 2.5% belongs to the top ten. Healthy people donating bone marrow made up the donors. Notes on the study in general: In vitro work confirmed that a few CMV-associated chains recognize CMV antigens. Among TCR beta chains, those listed as cytomegalovirus-associated numbered over 150.

The receptor was derived from a woman aged 25 to 39 in good health and CMV-seropositive. The genes are TRBV5-1 and TRBJ2-2, with 8 bases that match TRBD1. The sample comprised PBMCs. Here the CDR3 DNA reads TGCGCCAGCAGCTTGGACAGGGGGGCACGGGGCACCGGGGAGCTGTTTTTT. Translating gives CASSLDRGARGTGELFF.